This T cell receptor (beta chain) is drawn from a study of cytomegalovirus exposure and HLA in healthy donors. On the study more broadly: A previous analysis identified around 120 million unique TCR beta sequences derived from 180 million or so T cells.

While unrecorded immune exposures were likely, the donors were nominally healthy when sampled. This PCR relied on a set of 60 Vbeta primers and 13 Jbeta primers. Sequencing used immunoSEQ multiplex PCR; TCRdb keeps in-frame clones, though not all of them. Among approximately 150,000 clones listed, approximately 80% were seen once. The ends lost 3 bases at V and 5 bases at J; junction bases unmatched: 3. The CDR3 extends over 14 amino acids. Per germline, CDR1 SEHNR and CDR2 FQNEAQ (reference sequence). This chain uses TRBV7-9 with TRBJ2-3; TRBD1 matches at 9 bases. The receptor was derived from a man aged 18 to 29 in good health and CMV-seronegative. The material sequenced was PBMCs. As DNA, the CDR3 is TGTGCCAGCAGCTTCGACAGGGGGAAAGATACGCAGTATTTT. Protein product: CASSFDRGKDTQYF.